This is a list of T cell receptor beta chains from one sample in a study of shared clonotypes between healthy human individuals. The table came from immunoSEQ multiplex PCR; TCRdb's copy has only in-frame clones and leaves some out. Here the sample spans 2.5 million or so clones, approximately 90% being singletons. The sequencing input was naive CD4+ T cells sorted from blood. These receptors originate from a man aged 18 to 30 in good health. Both conserved end residues are part of each CDR3.

TRBJ2-7	TRBV5-1	CASRTGTVDYEQYF
TRBJ2-3	TRBV5-1	CASALLLSTDTQYF
TRBJ2-5	TRBV5-6	CASSLKNRQETQYF
TRBJ1-4	TRBV15	CATSRDRPLNEKLFF
TRBJ2-7	TRBV11-2	CASSLVSQGVGEQYF
TRBJ2-1	TRBV7-2	CASSPMLGGGFDNEQFF
TRBJ1-5	TRBV6-6	CASCRSQGSNQPQHF
TRBJ1-6	TRBV19	CASSMGQGVRSPLHF
TRBJ2-1	TRBV27	CASSLSSGGWNEQFF
TRBJ1-5	TRBV18	CASSPGRVEQPQHF
TRBJ2-5	TRBV2	CASRLSSGGSGTQYF
TRBJ1-6	TRBV12-5	CASGLEEGAISPLHF
TRBJ1-3	TRBV19	CASSPDRAYSGNTIYF
TRBJ2-5	TRBV25-1	CASSEWEGSATQYF
TRBJ1-5	TRBV7-2	CASRDGTGQQPQHF
TRBJ1-6	TRBV19	CASSTEGVREPLHF
TRBJ2-5	TRBV5-1	CASSLGFGETQYF
TRBJ1-5	TRBV6-1	CASSFDRSNQPQHF
TRBJ2-1	TRBV5-4	CASSLTGDLNEQFF
TRBJ2-7	TRBV2	CASKDRGFTYEQYF
TRBJ2-5	TRBV6-5	CASSYSGLDRQETQYF
TRBJ1-4	TRBV7-9	CASSLGAQSSEKLFF
TRBJ2-1	TRBV5-1	CASSFGLANYNEQFF
TRBJ2-7	TRBV7-2	CASSVSGTAAYEQYF
TRBJ2-7	TRBV2	CASRYSYEQYF
TRBJ2-2	TRBV5-4	CASSPHPGSPRGNTGELFF
TRBJ2-7	TRBV5-5	CASSLGRERTYEQYF
TRBJ1-4	TRBV28	CASSDLTLEKLFF
TRBJ1-1	TRBV27	CASYRQGTTEAFF
TRBJ2-6	TRBV4-3	CASSRSGGSGANVLTF
TRBJ1-3	TRBV5-1	CASSLAQSSGNTIYF
TRBJ2-5	TRBV29-1	CSVAAGAETQYF
TRBJ2-5	TRBV18	CASSPRSDGQETQYF
TRBJ1-6	TRBV25-1	CASGLRGGGNSPLHF
TRBJ2-5	TRBV5-5	CASSTTRIQETQYF
TRBJ1-1	TRBV29-1	CSVEQGTEAFF
TRBJ2-1	TRBV6-1	CASSRTDGSYNEQFF
TRBJ2-1	TRBV18	CASSPPNILAGVENEQFF
TRBJ2-7	TRBV28	CASSPLAQGAYEQYF
TRBJ2-7	TRBV6-5	CASSPPIESSYEQYF
TRBJ1-2	TRBV18	CASSRGTQLNYGYTF
TRBJ1-2	TRBV7-2	CASSLNAVTGAYGYTF
TRBJ1-3	TRBV30	CAWSVESSGNTIYF